This T cell receptor beta chain appears in the sequencing data of a study of blood T cell repertoires in COVID-19 (TCRdb year 2020). For the wider study: The collaborator samples originated in the United States, Italy and Spain and spanned the acute and convalescent phases of COVID-19. The samples were drawn from the first 160 participants of the ongoing ImmuneRACE study and from over 950 subjects provided by 6 global collaborators. Where available, HLA class I and class II types were taken from metadata supplied by the sample provider and were not determined by assay-based typing. The material from the prospective study consisted of cDNA or gDNA derived from T cells, B-cell-depleted T cells, or PBMCs. Deeply sampled blood TCRbeta repertoires from subjects exposed to, actively infected with, or recovered from COVID-19 were included in the dataset. The repertoires were released in a freely available public database intended as a resource for research on the immune response to SARS-CoV-2. A de-identified subject ID, COVID-19 status, age in years and sex were almost always included in the sample metadata.

Results the study describes overall, beyond this receptor: The quantity of clinical and demographic metadata differed by source and by participant and was supplied without curation.

About this clone: The clone's antigen remains unknown. Per-nucleotide qualities are absent, and no much larger clonotype sits a single base away.

Whole blood was collected in K2EDTA tubes by collaborating institutions according to the institutions' own protocols. For TCRbeta analysis, collaborators shipped samples as frozen whole blood, isolated PBMCs, or DNA extracted from either of those sample types. V trim: 3 bases; J trim: 5 bases; unmatched bases: 14. CDR1 LNHDA and CDR2 SQIVND were looked up in the germline V gene (reference sequence). Spanning cysteine to phenylalanine, the CDR3 consists of 17 amino acids. This entry keeps only the CDR3 DNA: 51 bases, framed from base 1. TCRbeta CDR3 regions were amplified from genomic DNA using the immunoSEQ Assay, a bias-controlled multiplex PCR. The source study handled its data this way. The number of nucleated cells in each sample was estimated by amplification of reference gene primers within the assay. To quantify the absolute abundance of each unique TCRbeta CDR3 rearrangement, sequence reads were collapsed and filtered. Productive Simpson clonality was computed per sample as the square root of Simpson's diversity index over productive rearrangements. The source is immuneACCESS, and TCRdb retained only in-frame sequences with V and J called. Part of the clones is not carried over; for the studies checked, unresolved V genes explain less than half of this, and the remainder is unexplained. The V and J calls and clone size come from that table; D and trimming were worked out from the DNA. The sample table records approximately 51,000 clones; roughly 87% of these occur just once. In total, the top ten clones hold 6.5% of the sample.

The receptor chain draws on TRBV19 and TRBJ2-7, and 9 junction bases match TRBD2. The clonotype was recovered from a man in his fifties or sixties with active COVID-19. The sequencing sample was made of peripheral blood. The DNA sequence follows: TGTGCCAGTAGTATCGCGTCCACGGGACTAGCTGGGGACGAGCAGTACTTC. This sequence encodes CASSIASTGLAGDEQYF.